Below, 31 T cell receptor beta chains from the same sample are listed, as sequenced in a study of CD8+CD57+ T cells in acquired aplastic anemia. TCR beta VDJ and CDR3 profiles were obtained from a genomic DNA template. TCRdb itself ran the reads through MiXCR, one entry per CDR3 protein. Among 200,000 to 250,000 distinct CDR3 sequences, 34% were seen once, and the ten largest hold approximately 1.2%. Sequencing was performed on sorted CD4+, CD8+, or CD8+CD57+ T cells (not recorded which) from PBMCs. The receptors come from a human donor in good health, serving as a control.

This clonotype came up many times. The chain joins TRBV7-8 to TRBJ2-1, with D unclear. Germline loops: CDR1 SGHVS, CDR2 FQNEAQ. CDR3 length: 15 residues. V was cut by 2 bases and J by 1 base, with 9 bases left in between. The CDR3 protein is CASSLRPESYNEQFF. CDR3 in DNA: TGTGCCAGCAGCTTAAGGCCGGAGTCCTACAATGAGCAGTTCTTC.

This clonotype has a count of ten or more. The chain recombines TRBV10-3 with TRBJ2-3; a possible D gene is TRBD1 (6 bases). CDR3 length: 14 amino acids. Germline loops: CDR1 ENHRY, CDR2 SYGVKD. V shed 6 bases and J shed 0 bases, with 10 bases lying between them. The CDR3: CAIRRQDSTDTQYF. CDR3 nucleotides: TGTGCCATCAGGAGACAGGATAGCACAGATACGCAGTATTTT.

This clonotype was observed at least ten times. The V call is TRBV6-2 or TRBV6-3, the J call TRBJ2-7; 9 bases align to TRBD1. The ends lost 7 bases at V and 0 bases at J; junction bases unmatched: 4. The CDR3 spans 14 residues. The germline V gene has CDR1 MNHEY and CDR2 SVGEGT. DNA for the CDR3: TGTGCCAGCACCGGGACAGGGCGCTCCTACGAGCAGTACTTC. This sequence encodes CASTGTGRSYEQYF.

The chain carries TRBV4-3 and TRBJ2-7; D gene uncertain. CDR1 LGHNA and CDR2 YSLEER come from the germline V gene. The CDR3 sequence is 13 residues long. V shed 4 bases and J shed 5 bases, with 12 bases lying between them. The CDR3 DNA is TGCGCCAGCAGCCCGGCCAGGTATCACGAGCAGTACTTC. It is translated as CASSPARYHEQYF.

The chain is built from TRBV24-1 and TRBJ2-7, with 12 bases fitting TRBD1. CDR3 length: 15 amino acids. CDR1 is KGHDR, CDR2 SFDVKD, per germline. V lost 2 bases, J lost 6 bases, and 4 bases stayed unmatched. CDR3 sequence (DNA): TGTGCCACCAGTGATTCCGGGACAGGGGGCATCGAGCAGTACTTC. Its translation is CATSDSGTGGIEQYF.

This clonotype showed up many times. The chain has TRBV9 and TRBJ2-1; D possibly corresponds to TRBD2 (6 bases). With 0 bases removed from V and 3 bases from J, the gap between germline ends came to 10 bases. Germline lookup yields CDR1 SGDLS and CDR2 YYNGEE. This CDR3 is built from 15 residues. CDR3 nucleotides: TGTGCCAGCAGCGTAGAGGCGGGAAGCTACAATGAGCAGTTCTTC. Its translation is CASSVEAGSYNEQFF.

This clonotype came up a few times. One junction end disagrees with the germline gene, perhaps due to a read error. The rearrangement links TRBV3-1 to TRBJ2-2; TRBD2 might be the D (5 bases). The CDR3 has 12 residues. Germline-derived CDR1 and CDR2 are LGHDT and YNNKEL (reference sequence). CDR3 sequence: CASSLSTGELLF. The CDR3 DNA is TGTGCCAGCAGCCTCTCGACCGGGGAGCTGCTTTTT.

Only a few counts were recorded for this clonotype. A much larger clone is a single base away; this may be a read error. The J gene is TRBJ2-7, the V gene TRBV9, with no clear D. This CDR3 contains 14 residues. Between the trimmed V and J ends, which lost 5 bases and 2 bases, there was a span of 14 bases. Germline V gene data show CDR1 as SGDLS and CDR2 as YYNGEE. The CDR3 sequence is CASSGDMIAYEQYF. The CDR3 DNA reads as TGTGCCAGCAGTGGCGACATGATTGCCTACGAGCAGTACTTC.

This clonotype appeared a few times. V and J are TRBV11-2 and TRBJ2-5, with D maybe TRBD2 (6 bases). Trimming cost V 3 bases and J 2 bases, with 16 bases left between them. The germline CDR1 and CDR2 sequences are SGHAT and FQNNGV. The CDR3 runs to 16 residues. CDR3 protein: CASSFRSAGIQETQYF. The CDR3, as DNA: TGTGCCAGCAGCTTTAGGTCAGCGGGTATACAAGAGACCCAGTACTTC.

The chain joins TRBV2 to TRBJ2-7, with D possibly TRBD2 on 5 matching bases. CDR1 is SNHLY, CDR2 FYNNEI, per germline. The V and J ends lost 2 bases and 7 bases respectively, with 6 bases between them. This CDR3 contains 11 residues. CDR3 loop: CASSESGEQYF. CDR3 coding DNA: TGTGCCAGCAGTGAATCGGGAGAGCAGTACTTC.

This clonotype was picked up many times. The gene calls are TRBV27 and TRBJ2-7; 8 positions agree with TRBD1. The V gene's germline CDR1 is MNHEY and CDR2 SMNVEV (reference sequence). This CDR3 region has 15 residues. V trimming: 0 bases; J trimming: 7 bases; junction bases outside the gene matches: 8. CDR3 DNA sequence: TGTGCCAGCAGTTTATCGAGGCAGGGGGCAGGTGAGCAGTACTTC. This translates into CASSLSRQGAGEQYF.

This clonotype was recorded many times. The chain carries TRBV7-2 and TRBJ1-6, with 10 bases that match TRBD1. This CDR3 region has 16 residues. V dropped 3 bases and J dropped 9; count of bases not matched to a gene: 8. From germline, CDR1 is SGHTA and CDR2 FQGNSA. The CDR3 reads CASSLGPGQGTSPLHF. CDR3 nucleotides: TGTGCCAGCAGCTTGGGGCCGGGACAGGGGACTTCACCCCTCCACTTT.

This clonotype was recorded at least ten times. J is TRBJ1-1 and V is TRBV7-2; weak D call: TRBD1 (5 bases). Germline CDR1 and CDR2: SGHTA and FQGNSA. The CDR3 loop spans 14 amino acids. Deletions cut 2 bases from V and 5 bases from J, with 12 bases between. The CDR3 DNA reads TGTGCCAGCAGCTTATCCAGGGATGGGACTGAAGCTTTCTTT. This codes for CASSLSRDGTEAFF. The entire variable domain, with the rest obtained from reference TRBV7-2 and TRBJ1-1, is as follows: GAGVSQSPSNKVTEKGKDVELRCDPISGHTALYWYRQSLGQGLEFLIYFQGNSAPDKSGLPSDRFSAERTGGSVSTLTIQRTQQEDSAVYLCASSLSRDGTEAFFGQGTRLTVV.

This chain links TRBV2 with TRBJ1-6, with 8 bases identical to TRBD1. This CDR3 region has 12 residues. Trimming took 5 bases from V and 9 from J; bases not matched to a gene: 0. Germline V gene data show CDR1 as SNHLY and CDR2 as FYNNEI. CDR3: CASSTGGSPLHF. DNA for the CDR3: TGTGCCAGCAGTACAGGGGGTTCACCCCTCCACTTT.

This chain links TRBV6-1 with TRBJ2-3, with D possibly being TRBD1 (5 bases). Germline assignment: CDR1 MNHNS and CDR2 SASEGT. The CDR3 has 13 residues. V lost 6 bases, J lost 7 bases, and 14 bases lay in between. Here the CDR3 DNA reads TGTGCCAGCAGCCCACGGACAATGTATACGCAGTATTTT. It codes for CASSPRTMYTQYF.

This clonotype was counted at least ten times. The V call is TRBV24-1, the J call TRBJ2-1, with 8 positions matching TRBD1. The CDR3 is 14 amino acids. Looked up from germline, CDR1 is KGHDR and CDR2 is SFDVKD. V was clipped by 5 bases and J by 7 bases; unmatched bases: 6. As DNA, the CDR3 is TGTGCCACCAGTGCCCCCGGACAGGGAAATGAGCAGTTCTTC. It codes for CATSAPGQGNEQFF.

The chain employs TRBV5-1 and TRBJ1-2; tentative D call: TRBD1 (5 bases). The CDR3 is made up of 13 amino acids. V lost 7 bases to trimming and J lost 5 bases, with 15 bases between them. Germline CDR1 reads SGHRS; CDR2 reads YFSETQ. DNA for the CDR3: TGCGCCAGCGGCTCGGACACAGATTATGGCTACACCTTC. As protein: CASGSDTDYGYTF. Looking up the rest from reference TRBV5-1 and TRBJ1-2 gives the full variable domain: KAGVTQTPRYLIKTRGQQVTLSCSPISGHRSVSWYQQTPGQGLQFLFEYFSETQRNKGNFPGRFSGRQFSNSRSEMNVSTLELGDSALYLCASGSDTDYGYTFGSGTRLTVV.

This clonotype was recorded many times. The gene calls are TRBV7-9 and TRBJ2-7; 7 bases align to TRBD2. The trim removed 8 bases at V and 2 bases at J, leaving 9 bases unmatched. CDR1 and CDR2 from the germline V gene are SEHNR and FQNEAQ (reference sequence). The CDR3 has 14 residues. CDR3 residues: CASGPIAGPYEQYF. The CDR3 DNA follows: TGTGCCAGCGGTCCGATAGCGGGTCCCTACGAGCAGTACTTC.

In this sample, this clonotype turned up many times. The J gene is TRBJ1-2, the V gene TRBV7-2, with D hard to call. The CDR3 is 14 amino acids. The V gene lost 2 bases and the J gene lost 2 bases, with 9 bases spanning the gap. The germline V gene has CDR1 SGHTA and CDR2 FQGNSA. The CDR3, as DNA: TGTGCCAGCAGCTTATGGTCAGAGAACTATGGCTACACCTTC. It encodes CASSLWSENYGYTF. The full variable domain, completed using reference TRBV7-2 and TRBJ1-2, is GAGVSQSPSNKVTEKGKDVELRCDPISGHTALYWYRQSLGQGLEFLIYFQGNSAPDKSGLPSDRFSAERTGGSVSTLTIQRTQQEDSAVYLCASSLWSENYGYTFGSGTRLTVV.

Concerning this clonotype itself: No conserved phenylalanine or tryptophan is present at the end of the CDR3, so a read error is the likely explanation. This chain uses TRBV25-1 with TRBJ1-5; possible D gene TRBD1, 6 bases. CDR3 length: 18 amino acids. Germline V gene data show CDR1 as MGHDK and CDR2 as SYGVNS. The DNA of the CDR3 is TGTGTGAGCAGTGAATCAAGAAGGCCAGGGGCGGGCGATCAGCCCCAGCATCTT. Encoded protein: CVSSESRRPGAGDQPQHL.

The genes are TRBV25-1 and TRBJ2-7; tentative D call: TRBD2 (6 bases). CDR1 MGHDK and CDR2 SYGVNS come from the germline V gene. This CDR3 comprises 14 residues. V was clipped by 2 bases and J by 2 bases, with 10 bases between them. The DNA for the CDR3 is TGTGCCAGCAGTGAAGAAGGCGGGGCCTACGAGCAGTACTTC. This gives the protein CASSEEGGAYEQYF.

The chain joins TRBV20-1 to TRBJ2-1, with a weak D call TRBD2 (7 bases). V was shortened by 5 bases and J by 4 bases, with 21 bases between the two germline ends. Per germline, CDR1 DFQATT and CDR2 SNEGSKA (reference sequence). This CDR3 comprises 16 residues. Here the CDR3 DNA reads TGCAGTGCTCCCCCTTGGGGGCCTAGCGGATACAATGAGCAGTTCTTC. Its protein product is CSAPPWGPSGYNEQFF.

The CDR3 nucleotides are TGTGCCAGCAGGCCGGGACAGGGTTCATACAATGAGCAGTTCTTC. Its protein is CASRPGQGSYNEQFF. V gene TRBV2 combines with J gene TRBJ2-1, with 9 bases aligning to TRBD1. J lost 4 bases, V lost 6 bases, and 7 bases had no gene match. CDR3 length: 15 residues. Germline loops: CDR1 SNHLY, CDR2 FYNNEI.

This clonotype was observed once. The J gene is TRBJ1-1, the V gene TRBV7-9; D remains unclear. This CDR3 is built from 13 residues. Germline lookup yields CDR1 SEHNR and CDR2 FQNEAQ (reference sequence). The germline V and J ends were trimmed by 3 bases and 5 bases, with 10 bases remaining between them. The CDR3 sequence is CASSFRFGTEAFF. CDR3 nucleotide sequence: TGTGCCAGCAGCTTTAGGTTCGGGACTGAAGCTTTCTTT.

This CDR3 reads CAARLGGRNTIYF. The CDR3 DNA is TGTGCCGCCCGGTTGGGAGGCCGAAACACCATATATTTT. This chain joins TRBV30 and TRBJ1-3; D remains ambiguous. V lost 8 bases, J lost 5 bases, and 16 bases lay in between. The CDR3 is 13 residues long. Germline loops: CDR1 GTSNPN, CDR2 SVGIG (reference sequence). Full variable domain (rest looked up from reference TRBV30 and TRBJ1-3): SQTIHQWPATLVQPVGSPLSLECTVEGTSNPNLYWYRQAAGRGLQLLFYSVGIGQISSEVPQNLSASRPQDRQFILSSKKLLLSDSGFYLCAARLGGRNTIYFGEGSWLTVV.

The chain joins TRBV6-1 to TRBJ2-1; maybe TRBD2 (7 bases). CDR3 length equals 13 residues. V gave up 4 bases and J gave up 10 bases, with 14 bases separating them. Germline V lookup: CDR1 MNHNS, CDR2 SASEGT. This CDR3 is CASSGSPGGEQFF. The CDR3 nucleotides read TGTGCCAGCAGTGGGAGTCCGGGGGGCGAGCAGTTCTTC.

J is TRBJ2-7 and V is TRBV19, with 11 bases matching TRBD1. The junction had 8 bases not matched to a gene; V was cut back by 3 bases and J by 4 bases. CDR1 LNHDA and CDR2 SQIVND come from the germline V gene (reference sequence). This CDR3 comprises 16 residues. For the CDR3, the DNA is TGTGCCAGTAGTATCGCGCAGGGACAGGGGGTGTACGAGCAGTACTTC. Translating it yields CASSIAQGQGVYEQYF.

Details on this clonotype: This CDR3 is missing its conserved last phenylalanine or tryptophan, likely due to a read error. The genes are TRBV5-1 and TRBJ1-1, with D unresolved. The CDR3 length is 16 residues. Germline loops: CDR1 SGHRS, CDR2 YFSETQ. Trimming left V 0 bases short and J 2 bases short, with 14 bases between. CDR3 residues: CASSLAVTSVNTEAFS. CDR3 sequence (DNA): TGCGCCAGCAGCTTGGCCGTAACCTCCGTCAACACTGAAGCTTTCTCT.

Notes on this clonotype: This may be a read error, as it is one base from a much larger clone. This chain uses TRBV4-1 with TRBJ1-2, with TRBD1 identical over 7 bases. Germline V gives CDR1 MGHRA, CDR2 YSYEKL. The trim removed 3 bases at V and 7 bases at J, leaving 5 bases unmatched. The CDR3 is 13 amino acids. As DNA, the CDR3 is TGCGCCAGCAGCCAGACAGGGTCGGGTGGCTACACCTTC. Protein: CASSQTGSGGYTF.

This clonotype was counted ten times or more. The J gene is TRBJ1-5, the V gene TRBV7-2, with 7 bases lining up with TRBD1. The CDR3 is made up of 14 amino acids. Per germline, CDR1 SGHTA and CDR2 FQGNSA. Trimming took 5 bases from V and 7 from J; bases not matched to a gene: 8. The CDR3 region has the DNA TGTGCCAGCAGCGACTACAGGGGTGACCAGCCCCAGCATTTT. It translates to CASSDYRGDQPQHF.

Many counts were recorded for this clonotype. This sequence joins TRBV7-2 and TRBJ2-1; D call uncertain. Germline V CDR1 and CDR2: SGHTA, FQGNSA. V shed 5 bases and J shed 8 bases, with 16 bases lying between them. There are 14 residues in the CDR3. The CDR3 loop reads CASSRLWGTDEQFF. In DNA form, the CDR3 reads TGTGCCAGCAGCCGCCTCTGGGGTACAGATGAGCAGTTCTTC.